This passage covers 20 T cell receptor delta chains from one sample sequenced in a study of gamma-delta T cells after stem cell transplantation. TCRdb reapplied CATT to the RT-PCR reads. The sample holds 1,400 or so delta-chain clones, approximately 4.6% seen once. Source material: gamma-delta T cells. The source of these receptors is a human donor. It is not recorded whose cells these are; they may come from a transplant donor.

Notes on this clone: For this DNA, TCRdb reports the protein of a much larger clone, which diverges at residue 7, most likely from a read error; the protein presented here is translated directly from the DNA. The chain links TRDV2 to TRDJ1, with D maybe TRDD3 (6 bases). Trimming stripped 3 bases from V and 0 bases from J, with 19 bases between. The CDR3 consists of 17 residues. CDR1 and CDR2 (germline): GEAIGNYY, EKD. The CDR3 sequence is CACDPVQGDSHTDKLIF. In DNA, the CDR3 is TGTGCCTGTGACCCAGTACAGGGGGACTCACACACCGATAAACTCATCTTT.

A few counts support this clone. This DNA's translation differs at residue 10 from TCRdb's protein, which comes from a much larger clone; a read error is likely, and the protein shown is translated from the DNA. The CDR3 DNA reads TGTGCCTGTGACACTTTACTGGGGACCGAGGGGTACACCGATAAACTCATCTTT. Protein sequence: CACDTLLGTEGYTDKLIF. V and J are TRDV2 and TRDJ1; 7 nucleotides line up with TRDD3. The V segment lost 1 base and the J segment 0 bases; nucleotides outside the gene matches: 13. Per the germline V gene, CDR1 is GEAIGNYY and CDR2 is EKD. CDR3 length: 18 amino acids.

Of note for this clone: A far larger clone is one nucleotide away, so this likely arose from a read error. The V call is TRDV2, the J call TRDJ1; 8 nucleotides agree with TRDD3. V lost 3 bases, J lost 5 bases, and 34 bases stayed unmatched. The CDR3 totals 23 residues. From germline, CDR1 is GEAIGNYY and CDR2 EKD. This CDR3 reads CACDPMVSSLPGGLRQGSDKLIF. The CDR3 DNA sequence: TGTGCCTGTGACCCAATGGTATCCTCCCTACCTGGGGGACTCCGGCAGGGATCGGATAAACTCATCTTT.

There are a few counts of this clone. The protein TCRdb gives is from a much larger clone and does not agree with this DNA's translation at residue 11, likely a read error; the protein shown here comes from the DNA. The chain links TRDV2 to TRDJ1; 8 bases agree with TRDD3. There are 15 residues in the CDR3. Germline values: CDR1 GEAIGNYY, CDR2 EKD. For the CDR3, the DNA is TGTGCCTGTGACTCGGTGGGGGATTCCACCGAGAAACTCATCTTT. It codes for CACDSVGDSTEKLIF.

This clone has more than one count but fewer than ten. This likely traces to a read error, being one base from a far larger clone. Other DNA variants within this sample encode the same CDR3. The CDR3 DNA follows: TGTGCCTGTGACTTGATGTCGGCGGGGCTGGGTGATACATCCACCGATAAACTCATCTTT. Translation: CACDLMSAGLGDTSTDKLIF. The J gene is TRDJ1, the V gene TRDV2; weak D call: TRDD3 (5 bases). CDR3 length equals 20 residues. Germline values: CDR1 GEAIGNYY, CDR2 EKD. Between the trimmed V and J ends, which lost 3 bases and 1 base, there was a span of 29 bases.

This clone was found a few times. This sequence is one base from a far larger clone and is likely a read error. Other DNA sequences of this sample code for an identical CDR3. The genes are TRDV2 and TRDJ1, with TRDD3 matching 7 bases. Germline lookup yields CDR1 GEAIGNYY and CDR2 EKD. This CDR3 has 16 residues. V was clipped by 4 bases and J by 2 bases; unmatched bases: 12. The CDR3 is CACDNLLGGVTDKLIF. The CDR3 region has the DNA TGTGCCTGTGATAATTTACTTGGGGGAGTTACCGATAAACTCATCTTT.

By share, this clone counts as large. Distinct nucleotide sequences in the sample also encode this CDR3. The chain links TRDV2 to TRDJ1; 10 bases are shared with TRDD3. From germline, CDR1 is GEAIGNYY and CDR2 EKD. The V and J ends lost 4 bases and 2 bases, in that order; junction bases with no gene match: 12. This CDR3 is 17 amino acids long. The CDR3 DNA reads TGTGCCTGTGAATCCTTACTGGGGGATCCGTTAACCGATAAACTCATCTTT. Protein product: CACESLLGDPLTDKLIF.

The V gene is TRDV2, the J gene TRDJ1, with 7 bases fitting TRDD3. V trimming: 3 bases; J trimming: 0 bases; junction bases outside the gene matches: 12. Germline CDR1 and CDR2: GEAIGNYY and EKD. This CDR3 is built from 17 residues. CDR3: CACDPLSWGSYTDKLIF. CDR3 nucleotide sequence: TGTGCCTGTGACCCCTTAAGCTGGGGGTCTTACACCGATAAACTCATCTTT.

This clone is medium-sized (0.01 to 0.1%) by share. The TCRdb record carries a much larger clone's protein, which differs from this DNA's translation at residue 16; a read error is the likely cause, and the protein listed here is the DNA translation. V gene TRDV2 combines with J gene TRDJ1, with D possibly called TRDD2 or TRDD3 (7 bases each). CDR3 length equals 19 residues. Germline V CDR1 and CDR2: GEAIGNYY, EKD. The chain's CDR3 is CACDTAGFPTGAYGDTLIF. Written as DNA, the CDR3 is TGTGCCTGTGACACGGCGGGCTTTCCTACTGGGGCTTATGGCGATACACTCATCTTT.

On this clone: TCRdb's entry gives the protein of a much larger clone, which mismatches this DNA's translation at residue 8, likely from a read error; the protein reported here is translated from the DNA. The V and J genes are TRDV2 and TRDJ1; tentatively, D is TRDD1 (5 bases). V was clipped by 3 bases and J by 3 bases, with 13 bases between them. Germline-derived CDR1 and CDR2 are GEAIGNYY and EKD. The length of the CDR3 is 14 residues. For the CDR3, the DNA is TGTGCCTGTGACCAAATACTGAACGCCGATAAACTCATCTTT. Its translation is CACDQILNADKLIF.

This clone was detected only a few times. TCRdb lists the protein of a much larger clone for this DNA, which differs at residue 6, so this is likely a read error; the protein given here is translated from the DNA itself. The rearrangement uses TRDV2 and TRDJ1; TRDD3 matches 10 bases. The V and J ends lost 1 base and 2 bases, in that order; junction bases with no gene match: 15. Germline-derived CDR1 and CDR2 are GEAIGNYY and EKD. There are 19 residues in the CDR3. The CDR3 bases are TGTGCCTGTGACACGGTTGGGCTGGGGGATAGTCTACTTACCGATAAACTCATCTTT. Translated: CACDTVGLGDSLLTDKLIF.

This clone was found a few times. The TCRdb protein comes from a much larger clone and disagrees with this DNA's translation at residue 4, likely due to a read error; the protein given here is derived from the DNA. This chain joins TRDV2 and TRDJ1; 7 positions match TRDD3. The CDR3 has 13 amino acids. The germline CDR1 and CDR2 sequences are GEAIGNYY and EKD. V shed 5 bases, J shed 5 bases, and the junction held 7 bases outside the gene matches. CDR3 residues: CACALLGMDKLIF. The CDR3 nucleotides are TGTGCCTGTGCTTTACTGGGGATGGATAAACTCATCTTT.

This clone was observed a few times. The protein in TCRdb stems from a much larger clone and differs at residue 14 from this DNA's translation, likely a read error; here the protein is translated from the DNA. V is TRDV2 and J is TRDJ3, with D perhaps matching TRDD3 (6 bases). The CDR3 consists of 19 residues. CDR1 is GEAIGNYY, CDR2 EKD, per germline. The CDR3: CACDTGGHTSSWDSRQMFF. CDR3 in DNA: TGTGCCTGTGACACCGGGGGACACACCTCGTCCTGGGACTCCCGACAGATGTTTTTC.

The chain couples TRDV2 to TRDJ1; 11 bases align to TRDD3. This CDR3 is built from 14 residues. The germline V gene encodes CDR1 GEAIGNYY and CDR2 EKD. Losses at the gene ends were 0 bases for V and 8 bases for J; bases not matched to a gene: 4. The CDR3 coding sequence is TGTGCCTGTGACACCGTTGGGGGATACGAAAAACTCATCTTT. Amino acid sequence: CACDTVGGYEKLIF.

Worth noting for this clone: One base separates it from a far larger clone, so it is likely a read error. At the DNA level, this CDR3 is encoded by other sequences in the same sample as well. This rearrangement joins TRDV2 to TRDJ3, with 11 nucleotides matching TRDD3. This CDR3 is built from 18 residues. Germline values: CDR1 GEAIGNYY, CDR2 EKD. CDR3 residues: CACDNTGGYSWDTRQMFF. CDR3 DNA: TGTGCCTGTGACAATACTGGGGGATATTCCTGGGACACCCGACAGATGTTCTTC.

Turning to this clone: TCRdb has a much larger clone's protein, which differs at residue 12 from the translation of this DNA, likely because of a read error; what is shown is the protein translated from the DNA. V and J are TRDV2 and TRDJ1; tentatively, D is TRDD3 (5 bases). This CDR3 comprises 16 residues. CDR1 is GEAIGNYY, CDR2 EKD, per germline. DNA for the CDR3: TGTGCCTGTGACACCCTGGGAGCTACCGGCACCAATAAACTCATCTTT. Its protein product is CACDTLGATGTNKLIF.

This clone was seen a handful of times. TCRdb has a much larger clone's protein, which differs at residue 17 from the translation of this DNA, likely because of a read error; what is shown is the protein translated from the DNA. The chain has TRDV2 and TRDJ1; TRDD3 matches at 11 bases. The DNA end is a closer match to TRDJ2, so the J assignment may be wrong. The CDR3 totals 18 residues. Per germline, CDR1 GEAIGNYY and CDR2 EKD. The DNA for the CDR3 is TGTGCCTGTGACACCTTAGGGGCTTCTGGGGGATACTCCGATAAACTCTTCTTT. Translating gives CACDTLGASGGYSDKLFF.

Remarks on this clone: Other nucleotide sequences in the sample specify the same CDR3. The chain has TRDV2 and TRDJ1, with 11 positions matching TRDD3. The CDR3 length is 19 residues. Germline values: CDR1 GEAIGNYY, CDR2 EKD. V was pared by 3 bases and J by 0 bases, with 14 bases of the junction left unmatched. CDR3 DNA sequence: TGTGCCTGTGACTCCGTACTGGGGGATAAAAATATATACACCGATAAACTCATCTTT. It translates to CACDSVLGDKNIYTDKLIF.

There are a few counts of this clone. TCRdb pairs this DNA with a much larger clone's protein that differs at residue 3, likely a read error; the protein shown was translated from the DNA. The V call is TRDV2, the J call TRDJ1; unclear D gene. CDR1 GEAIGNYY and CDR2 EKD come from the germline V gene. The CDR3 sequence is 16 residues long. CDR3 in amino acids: CAYDRVGPSYTDKLIF. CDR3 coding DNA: TGTGCCTATGACAGGGTCGGGCCCTCGTACACCGATAAACTCATCTTT.

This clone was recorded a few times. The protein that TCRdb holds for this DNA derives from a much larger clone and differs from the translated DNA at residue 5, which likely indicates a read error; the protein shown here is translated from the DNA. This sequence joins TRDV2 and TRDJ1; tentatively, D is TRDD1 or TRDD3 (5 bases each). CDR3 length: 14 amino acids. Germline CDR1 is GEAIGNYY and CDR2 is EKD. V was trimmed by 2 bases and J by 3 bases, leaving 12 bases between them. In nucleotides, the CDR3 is TGTGCCTGTGACAAAATACTGGACGCCGATAAACTCATCTTT. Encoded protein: CACDKILDADKLIF.